Below, 6 T cell receptor beta chains from the same sample are listed, as sequenced in a study of response to subunit inactivated influenza vaccine. From the RT-PCR reads, TCRdb called clonotypes with MiXCR, one entry per CDR3 protein. This table has about 500,000 distinct CDR3 sequences, 13% appearing once. Here the sequenced sample was PBMCs from blood, taken around seven weeks after vaccination. The receptor source for this set is a man aged 45-65 years who received an inactivated influenza vaccine.

This clonotype was picked up a small number of times. This chain joins TRBV7-2 and TRBJ2-7; TRBD2 agrees at 11 bases. Germline loops: CDR1 SGHTA, CDR2 FQGNSA. CDR3 size: 16 residues. V was clipped by 5 bases and J by 4 bases; unmatched bases: 10. CDR3 DNA: TGTGCCAGCAGCCCCAGAATAGCGGGGGGGACGTACGAGCAGTACTTC. It codes for CASSPRIAGGTYEQYF.

This chain connects TRBV20-1 to TRBJ1-2; D gene unclear. The V and J ends lost 5 bases and 7 bases respectively, with 8 bases between them. CDR3 length equals 10 residues. Germline V lookup: CDR1 DFQATT, CDR2 SNEGSKA (reference sequence). The CDR3 nucleotides are TGCAGTGCTGCCCGGGTTGGCTACACCTTC. As protein: CSAARVGYTF.

This clonotype was counted at least ten times. The chain joins TRBV12-3 or TRBV12-4 to TRBJ1-5; weak D call: TRBD1 (5 bases). With 3 bases removed from V and 3 bases from J, the gap between germline ends came to 9 bases. The CDR3 spans 14 residues. CDR3 in amino acids: CASSFSGHNQPQHF. CDR3 bases: TGTGCCAGCAGTTTTTCAGGGCACAATCAGCCCCAGCATTTT.

This rearrangement joins TRBV24-1 to TRBJ2-1; 7 bases line up with TRBD2. CDR3 size: 17 residues. Germline values: CDR1 KGHDR, CDR2 SFDVKD. Trimming cost V 2 bases and J 4 bases; bases outside gene matches: 10. The CDR3 coding sequence is TGTGCCACCAGTGATTGGGGAGGTCTAGCGGCTTACAATGAGCAGTTCTTC. Translated: CATSDWGGLAAYNEQFF.

This clonotype was counted at least ten times. V and J are TRBV6-5 and TRBJ1-5; D is unresolved. The CDR3 loop spans 14 amino acids. Germline CDR1 reads MNHEY; CDR2 reads SVGAGI. The germline V and J ends were trimmed by 3 bases and 0 bases, with 6 bases remaining between them. The CDR3 reads CASSYGGSNQPQHF. The CDR3 DNA sequence: TGTGCCAGCAGTTATGGTGGTAGCAATCAGCCCCAGCATTTT.

This clonotype has a handful of counts. The J gene is TRBJ2-5, the V gene TRBV5-1; TRBD1 might be the D (5 bases). With 1 base removed from V and 1 base from J, the gap between germline ends came to 8 bases. CDR3 length equals 14 residues. Germline V gene sequence: CDR1 SGHRS, CDR2 YFSETQ. The chain's CDR3 is CASSLFRAQETQYF. CDR3 sequence (DNA): TGCGCCAGCAGCTTGTTCAGGGCCCAAGAGACCCAGTACTTC.